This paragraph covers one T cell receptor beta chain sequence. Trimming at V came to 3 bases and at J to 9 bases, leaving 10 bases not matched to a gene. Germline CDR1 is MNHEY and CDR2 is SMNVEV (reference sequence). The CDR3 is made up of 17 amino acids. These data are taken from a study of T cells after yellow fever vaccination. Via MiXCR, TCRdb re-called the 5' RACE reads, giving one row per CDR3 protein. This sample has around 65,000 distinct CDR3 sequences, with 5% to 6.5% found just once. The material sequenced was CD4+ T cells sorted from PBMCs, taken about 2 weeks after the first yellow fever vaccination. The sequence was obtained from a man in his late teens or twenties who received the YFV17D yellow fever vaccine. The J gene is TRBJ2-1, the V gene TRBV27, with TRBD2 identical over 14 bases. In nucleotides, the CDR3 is TGTGCCAGCAGTTTCCCCCCGACTAGCGGGGGGGATGGTGAGCAGTTCTTC. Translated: CASSFPPTSGGDGEQFF.